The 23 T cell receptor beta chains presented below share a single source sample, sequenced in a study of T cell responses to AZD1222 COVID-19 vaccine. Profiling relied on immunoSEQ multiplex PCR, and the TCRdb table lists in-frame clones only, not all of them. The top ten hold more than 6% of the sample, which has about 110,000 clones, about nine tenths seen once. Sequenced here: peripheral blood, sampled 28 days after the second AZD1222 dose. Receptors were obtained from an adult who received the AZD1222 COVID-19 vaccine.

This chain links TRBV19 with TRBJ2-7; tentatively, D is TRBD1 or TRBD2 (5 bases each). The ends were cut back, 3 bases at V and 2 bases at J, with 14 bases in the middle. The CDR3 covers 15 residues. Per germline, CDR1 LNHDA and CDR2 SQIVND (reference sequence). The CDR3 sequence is CASSIRDHRAYEQYF. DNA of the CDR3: TGTGCCAGTAGTATCCGGGACCACAGAGCCTACGAGCAGTACTTC.

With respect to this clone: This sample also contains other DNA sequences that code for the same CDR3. The DNA of the CDR3 is TGTGCCAGCAGCCTGCTGGGAGAGAACACTGAAGCTTTCTTT. It encodes CASSLLGENTEAFF. The V call is TRBV27, the J call TRBJ1-1; unclear D gene. This CDR3 is 14 amino acids long. Trimming stripped 6 bases from V and 1 base from J, with 12 bases between. The germline V gene encodes CDR1 MNHEY and CDR2 SMNVEV (reference sequence).

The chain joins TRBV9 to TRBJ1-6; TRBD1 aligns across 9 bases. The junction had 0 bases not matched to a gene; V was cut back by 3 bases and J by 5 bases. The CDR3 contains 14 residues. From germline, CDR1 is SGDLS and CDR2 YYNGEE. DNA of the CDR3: TGTGCCAGCAGCGGGACAGGGGATAATTCACCCCTCCACTTT. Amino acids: CASSGTGDNSPLHF.

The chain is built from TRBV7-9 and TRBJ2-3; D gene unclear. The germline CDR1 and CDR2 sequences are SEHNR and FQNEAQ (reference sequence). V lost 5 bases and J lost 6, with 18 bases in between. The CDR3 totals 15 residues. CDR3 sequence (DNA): TGTGCCAGCAGCCTAGGACGCCCCACCTCCGATACGCAGTATTTT. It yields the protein CASSLGRPTSDTQYF.

CDR3 coding DNA: TGCAGCGTAACGCCGGGGATCGGGGTGGGTAATGAGCAGTTCTTC. Translating gives CSVTPGIGVGNEQFF. The chain couples TRBV29-1 to TRBJ2-1; D is perhaps TRBD2 (5 bases). V gave up 6 bases and J gave up 7 bases, with 22 bases separating them. CDR1 and CDR2 (germline): SQVTM, ANQGSEA. The CDR3 is made up of 15 amino acids.

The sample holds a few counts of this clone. For the CDR3, the DNA is TGTGCCAGCAGTGTCTCCGGGACTAGGTACGAGCAGTACTTC. This codes for CASSVSGTRYEQYF. The chain has TRBV27 and TRBJ2-7; TRBD2 matches at 8 bases. V was clipped by 5 bases and J by 4 bases; unmatched bases: 7. The CDR3 is 14 residues long. Germline V gene data show CDR1 as MNHEY and CDR2 as SMNVEV (reference sequence).

The CDR3 coding sequence is TGTGCCAGCAGCTCCCCCTTGGCTGACAGGCCATACGAGCAGTACTTC. Amino acid sequence: CASSSPLADRPYEQYF. The V gene is TRBV7-9, the J gene TRBJ2-7; maybe TRBD1 (6 bases). Trimming shortened V by 4 bases and J by 4 bases, and 20 bases separated the two germline ends. Germline V gene lookup returns CDR1 SEHNR and CDR2 FQNEAQ (reference sequence). The CDR3 covers 16 residues.

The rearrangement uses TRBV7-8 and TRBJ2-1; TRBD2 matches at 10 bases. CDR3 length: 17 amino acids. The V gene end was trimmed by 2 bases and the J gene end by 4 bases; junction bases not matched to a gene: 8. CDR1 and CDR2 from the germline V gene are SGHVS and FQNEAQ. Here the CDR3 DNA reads TGTGCCAGCAGCTTAAATAATCGGACTAGCGGTTACAATGAGCAGTTCTTC. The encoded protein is CASSLNNRTSGYNEQFF.

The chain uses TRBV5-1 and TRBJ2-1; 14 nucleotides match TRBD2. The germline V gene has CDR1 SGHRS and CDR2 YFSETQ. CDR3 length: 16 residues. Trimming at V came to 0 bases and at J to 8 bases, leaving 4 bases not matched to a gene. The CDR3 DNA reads TGCGCCAGCAGCTTGGGGACTAGCGGGGGGATCGATGAGCAGTTCTTC. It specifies CASSLGTSGGIDEQFF.

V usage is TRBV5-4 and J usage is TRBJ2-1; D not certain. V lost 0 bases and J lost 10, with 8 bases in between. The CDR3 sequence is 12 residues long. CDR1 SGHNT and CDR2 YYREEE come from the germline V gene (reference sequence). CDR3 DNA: TGTGCCAGCAGCTTGGTCGGTCCAGAGCAGTTCTTC. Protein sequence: CASSLVGPEQFF. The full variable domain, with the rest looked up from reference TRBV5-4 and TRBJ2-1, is ETGVTQSPTHLIKTRGQQVTLRCSSQSGHNTVSWYQQALGQGPQFIFQYYREEENGRGNFPPRFSGLQFPNYSSELNVNALELDDSALYLCASSLVGPEQFFGPGTRLTVL.

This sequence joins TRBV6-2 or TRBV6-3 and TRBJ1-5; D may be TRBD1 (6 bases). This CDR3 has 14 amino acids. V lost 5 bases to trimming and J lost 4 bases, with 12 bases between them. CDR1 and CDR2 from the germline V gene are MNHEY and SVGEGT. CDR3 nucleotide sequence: TGTGCCAGCAGTAAGGACAGAAAGAATCAGCCCCAGCATTTT. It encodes CASSKDRKNQPQHF.

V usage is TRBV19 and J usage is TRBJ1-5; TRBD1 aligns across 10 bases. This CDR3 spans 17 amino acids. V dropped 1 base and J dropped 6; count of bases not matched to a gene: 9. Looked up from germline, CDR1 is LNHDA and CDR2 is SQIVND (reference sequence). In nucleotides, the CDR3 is TGTGCCAGTAGTATAGGGGCGTCGACAGGGGGCCTTCAGCCCCAGCATTTT. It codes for CASSIGASTGGLQPQHF.

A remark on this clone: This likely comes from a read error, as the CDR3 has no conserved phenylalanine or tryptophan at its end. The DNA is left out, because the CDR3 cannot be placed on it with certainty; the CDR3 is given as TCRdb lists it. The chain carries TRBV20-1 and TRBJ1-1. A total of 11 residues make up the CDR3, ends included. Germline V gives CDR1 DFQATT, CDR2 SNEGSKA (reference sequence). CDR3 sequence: CSARGFGGASY.

The CDR3 nucleotides are TGTGCCAGCAGCCTCTACAATGAGCAGTTCTTC. This codes for CASSLYNEQFF. The genes are TRBV6-2 or TRBV6-3 and TRBJ2-1; D is undetermined. V lost 6 bases to trimming and J lost 3 bases, with 3 bases between them. The CDR3 is 11 residues long. The germline V gene has CDR1 MNHEY and CDR2 SVGEGT.

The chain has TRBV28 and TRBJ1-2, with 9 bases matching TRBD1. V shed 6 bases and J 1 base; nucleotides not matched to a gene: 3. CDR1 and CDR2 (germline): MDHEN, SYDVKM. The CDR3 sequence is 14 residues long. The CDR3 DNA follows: TGTGCCAGCAGAAGACAGGGGGATAACTATGGCTACACCTTC. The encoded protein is CASRRQGDNYGYTF.

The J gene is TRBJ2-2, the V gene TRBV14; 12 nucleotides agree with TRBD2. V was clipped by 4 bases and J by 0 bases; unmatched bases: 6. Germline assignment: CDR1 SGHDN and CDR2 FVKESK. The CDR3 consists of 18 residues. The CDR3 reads CASSRIGLAGSNTGELFF. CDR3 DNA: TGTGCCAGCAGCCGCATTGGACTAGCGGGGTCGAACACCGGGGAGCTGTTTTTT.

The CDR3 loop reads CASSGLGQGANYGYTF. The CDR3 DNA is TGTGCCAGCAGCGGATTGGGACAGGGGGCTAACTATGGCTACACCTTC. V and J are TRBV7-9 and TRBJ1-2, with 11 bases aligning to TRBD1. Germline CDR1 SEHNR, CDR2 FQNEAQ (reference sequence). V dropped 5 bases and J dropped 0; count of bases not matched to a gene: 5. This CDR3 has 16 amino acids.

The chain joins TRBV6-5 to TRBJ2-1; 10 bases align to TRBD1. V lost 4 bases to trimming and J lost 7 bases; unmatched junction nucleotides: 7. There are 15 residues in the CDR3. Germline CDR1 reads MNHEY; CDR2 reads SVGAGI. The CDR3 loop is CASSSDRGPFNEQFF. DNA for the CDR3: TGTGCCAGCAGTTCCGACAGGGGGCCGTTTAATGAGCAGTTCTTC.

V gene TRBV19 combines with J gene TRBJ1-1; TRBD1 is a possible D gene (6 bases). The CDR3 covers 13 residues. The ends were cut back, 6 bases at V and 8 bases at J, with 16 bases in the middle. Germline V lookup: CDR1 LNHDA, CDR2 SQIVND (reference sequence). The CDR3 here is CASREQGRTEAFF. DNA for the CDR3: TGTGCCAGTAGAGAACAGGGTCGCACGGAAGCTTTCTTT.

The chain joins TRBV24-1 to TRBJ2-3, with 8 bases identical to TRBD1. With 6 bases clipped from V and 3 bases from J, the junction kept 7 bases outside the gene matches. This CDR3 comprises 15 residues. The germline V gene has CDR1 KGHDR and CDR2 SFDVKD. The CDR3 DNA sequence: TGTGCCACCAGTTCCGGGACAGGCGCAACAGATACGCAGTATTTT. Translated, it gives CATSSGTGATDTQYF.

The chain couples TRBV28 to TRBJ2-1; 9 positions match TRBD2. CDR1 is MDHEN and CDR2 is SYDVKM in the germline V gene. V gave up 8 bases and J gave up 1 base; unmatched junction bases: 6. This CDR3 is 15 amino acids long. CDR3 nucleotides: TGTGCCAGCGGTAGTAGCGGGAGTTCCTACAATGAGCAGTTCTTC. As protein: CASGSSGSSYNEQFF.

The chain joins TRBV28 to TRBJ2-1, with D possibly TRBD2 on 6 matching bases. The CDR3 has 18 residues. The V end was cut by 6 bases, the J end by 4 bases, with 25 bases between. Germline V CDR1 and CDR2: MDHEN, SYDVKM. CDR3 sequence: CASSLTRGLFKGYNEQFF. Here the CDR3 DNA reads TGTGCCAGCAGCCTGACTAGGGGTTTGTTTAAGGGATACAATGAGCAGTTCTTC.

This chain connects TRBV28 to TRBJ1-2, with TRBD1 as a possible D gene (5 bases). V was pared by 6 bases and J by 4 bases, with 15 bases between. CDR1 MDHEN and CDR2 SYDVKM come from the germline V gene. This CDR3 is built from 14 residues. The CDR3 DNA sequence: TGTGCCAGCAGGGGGACCGGGCCAGTCTATGGCTACACCTTC. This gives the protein CASRGTGPVYGYTF.